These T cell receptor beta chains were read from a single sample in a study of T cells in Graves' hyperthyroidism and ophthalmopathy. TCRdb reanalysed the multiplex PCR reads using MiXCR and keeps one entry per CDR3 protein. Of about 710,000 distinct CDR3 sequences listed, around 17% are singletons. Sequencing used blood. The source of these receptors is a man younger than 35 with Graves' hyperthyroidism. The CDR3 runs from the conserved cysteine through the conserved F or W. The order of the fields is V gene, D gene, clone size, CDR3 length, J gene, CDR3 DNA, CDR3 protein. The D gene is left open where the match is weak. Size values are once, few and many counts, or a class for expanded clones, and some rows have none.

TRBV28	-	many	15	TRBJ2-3	TGTGCCAGCAGTACTCAGGCATCTAGCACAGATACGCAGTATTTT	CASSTQASSTDTQYF
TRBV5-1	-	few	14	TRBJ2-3	TGCGCCAGCCGGCCCGGGAGAGACACAGATACGCAGTATTTT	CASRPGRDTDTQYF
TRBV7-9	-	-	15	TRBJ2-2	TGTGCCAGCAGCTTAGTGGAAGCGAACACCGGGGAGCTGTTTTTT	CASSLVEANTGELFF
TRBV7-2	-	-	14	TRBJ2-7	TGTGCCAGCCAGGCAGGACAAGGGGCCTACGAGCAGTACTTC	CASQAGQGAYEQYF
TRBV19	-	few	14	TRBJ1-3	TGTGCCAGTAGGGATGGGGGTCTCCGAAACACCATATATTTT	CASRDGGLRNTIYF
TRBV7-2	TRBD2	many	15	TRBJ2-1	TGTGCCAGCAGTCGTGGGGGAGGGCCTGTTAATGAGCAGTTCTTC	CASSRGGGPVNEQFF
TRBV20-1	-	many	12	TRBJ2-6	TGCAGTGCTAGGGCGGGGGCCAACGTCCTGACTTTC	CSARAGANVLTF
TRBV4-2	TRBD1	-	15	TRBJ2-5	TGTGTCAGCAGCCAAGATGGGACAGGGCAAGAGACCCAGTACTTC	CVSSQDGTGQETQYF
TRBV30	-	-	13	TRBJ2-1	TGTGCCTGGAGTCAACCCGGTCCAGGGAAGCAGTTCTTC	CAWSQPGPGKQFF
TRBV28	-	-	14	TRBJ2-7	TGTGCCAGCAGTTTTGGGCGCAGGACCTACGAGCAGTACTTC	CASSFGRRTYEQYF
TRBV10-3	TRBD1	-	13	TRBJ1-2	TGTGCCGTCGGGGACAGGGAGGACTATGGCTACACCTTC	CAVGDREDYGYTF
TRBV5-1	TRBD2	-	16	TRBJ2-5	TGCGCCAGCAGCCGGGGGGGACTAGCGCCCCAAGAGACCCAGTACTTC	CASSRGGLAPQETQYF
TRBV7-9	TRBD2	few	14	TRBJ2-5	TGTGCCAGCAAACCGGGACTAGCAGGGGAGACCCAGTACTTC	CASKPGLAGETQYF
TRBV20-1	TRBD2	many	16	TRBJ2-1	TGCAGTGCTAGTAACCAGCGGGGTAGCTCCTACAATGAGCAGTTCTTC	CSASNQRGSSYNEQFF
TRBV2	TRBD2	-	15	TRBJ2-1	TGTGCCGGCAGACGGGAGGGACTAGCCCCCAATGAGCAGTTCTTC	CAGRREGLAPNEQFF
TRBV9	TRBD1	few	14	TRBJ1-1	TGTGCCAGCAGCGCTTGGACAGGGCGGACTGAAGCTTTCTTT	CASSAWTGRTEAFF
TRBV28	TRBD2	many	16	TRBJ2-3	TGTGCCAGCAGCCCAGGGGCAGCGGGAGAGACAGATACGCAGTATTTT	CASSPGAAGETDTQYF
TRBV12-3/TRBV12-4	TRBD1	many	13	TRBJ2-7	TGTGCCAGCAGTACAGGGGTCTCCTACGAGCAGTACTTC	CASSTGVSYEQYF
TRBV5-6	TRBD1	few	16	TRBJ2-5	TGTGCCAGCTTCCCCGTAGGACAGGGTGAGAGGGAGACCCAGTACTTC	CASFPVGQGERETQYF
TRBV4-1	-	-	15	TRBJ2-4	TGCGCCAGCAGCCAACTGGGCTTGGGGAAAAACATTCAGTACTTC	CASSQLGLGKNIQYF
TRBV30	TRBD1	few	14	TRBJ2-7	TGTGCCTGGAGTCTGGACAGGAGCTCCTACGAGCAGTACTTC	CAWSLDRSSYEQYF
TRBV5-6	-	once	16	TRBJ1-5	TGTGCCAGCAGCTTGGCCGGGACGGGGAGCAATCAGCCCCAGCATTTT	CASSLAGTGSNQPQHF
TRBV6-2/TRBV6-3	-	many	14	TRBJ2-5	TGTGCCAGCAGTTATCAGTCTTACCAAGAGACCCAGTACTTC	CASSYQSYQETQYF
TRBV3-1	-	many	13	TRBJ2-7	TGTGCCAGCAGCCAAGGGACAACCTACGAGCAGTACTTC	CASSQGTTYEQYF
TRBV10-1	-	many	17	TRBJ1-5	TGCGCCAGCAGTGAGTTCCTGCGACGGGGAAGCAATCAGCCCCAGCATTTT	CASSEFLRRGSNQPQHF
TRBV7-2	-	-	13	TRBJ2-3	TGTGCCAGCAGCAGCGACCACGATACCCCTGGTTATTTT	CASSSDHDTPGYF
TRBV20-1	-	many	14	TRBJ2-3	TGCAGTGCTAGAGTGGGGCCTAGCACAGATACGCAGTATTTT	CSARVGPSTDTQYF
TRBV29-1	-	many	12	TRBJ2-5	TGCAGCGCCCGGCAGTTCCAAGAGACCCAGTACTTC	CSARQFQETQYF
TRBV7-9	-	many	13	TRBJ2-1	TGTGCCAGCAGCCTCGGCTCCTACAATGAGCAGTTCTTC	CASSLGSYNEQFF
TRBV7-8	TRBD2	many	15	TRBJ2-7	TGTGCCAGCAGCTTAGCAGGCGCGGGAGGCTACGAGCAGTACTTC	CASSLAGAGGYEQYF
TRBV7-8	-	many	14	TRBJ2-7	TGTGCCAGCAGCGGGTCGGGGATGATCTACGAGCAGTACTTC	CASSGSGMIYEQYF
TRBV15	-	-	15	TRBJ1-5	TGTGCCACCAGCTCAAGAGGGGGAGCGAATCAGCCCCAGCATTTT	CATSSRGGANQPQHF
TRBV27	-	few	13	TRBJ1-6	TGTGCCAGCTCTTATCAGGCAGGGTCACCCCTCCACTTT	CASSYQAGSPLHF
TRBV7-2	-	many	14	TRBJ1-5	TGTGCCAGCAGCTCCGGAGAAAGCAATCAGCCCCAGCATTTT	CASSSGESNQPQHF
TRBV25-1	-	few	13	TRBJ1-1	TGTGCCAGCAGTGATTATGACAGCACCGGAGCTTTCTTT	CASSDYDSTGAFF
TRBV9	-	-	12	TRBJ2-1	TGTGCCAGCAGCGTAGACGGGATGGAGCAGTTCTTC	CASSVDGMEQFF